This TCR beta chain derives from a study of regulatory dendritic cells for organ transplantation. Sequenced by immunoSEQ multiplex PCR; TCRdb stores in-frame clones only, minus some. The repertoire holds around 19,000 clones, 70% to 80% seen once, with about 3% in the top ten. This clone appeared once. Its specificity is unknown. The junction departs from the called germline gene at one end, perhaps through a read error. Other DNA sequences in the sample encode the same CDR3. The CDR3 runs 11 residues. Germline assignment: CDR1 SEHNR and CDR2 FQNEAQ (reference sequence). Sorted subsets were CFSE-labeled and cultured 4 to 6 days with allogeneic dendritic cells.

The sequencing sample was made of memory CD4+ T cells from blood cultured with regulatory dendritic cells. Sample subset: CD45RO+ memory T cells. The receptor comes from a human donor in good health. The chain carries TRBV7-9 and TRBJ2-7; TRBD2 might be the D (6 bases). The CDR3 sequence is CASGRSLEQYF. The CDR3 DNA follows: TGCGCCAGCGGGCGGAGCCTCGAGCAGTACTTC.